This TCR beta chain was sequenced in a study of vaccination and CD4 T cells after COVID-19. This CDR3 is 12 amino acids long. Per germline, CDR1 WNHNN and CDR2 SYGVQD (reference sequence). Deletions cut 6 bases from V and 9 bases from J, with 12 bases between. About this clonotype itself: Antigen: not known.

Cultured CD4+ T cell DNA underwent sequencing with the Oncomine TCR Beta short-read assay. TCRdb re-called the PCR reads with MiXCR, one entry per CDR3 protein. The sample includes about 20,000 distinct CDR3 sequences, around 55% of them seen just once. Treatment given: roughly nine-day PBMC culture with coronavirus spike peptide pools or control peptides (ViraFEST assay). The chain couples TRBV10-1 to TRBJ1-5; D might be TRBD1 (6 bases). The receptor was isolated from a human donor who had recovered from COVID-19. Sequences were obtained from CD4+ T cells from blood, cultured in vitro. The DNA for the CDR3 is TGCGCCAGCAGCCCGGACAGAATGCCCCAGCATTTT. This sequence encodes CASSPDRMPQHF.